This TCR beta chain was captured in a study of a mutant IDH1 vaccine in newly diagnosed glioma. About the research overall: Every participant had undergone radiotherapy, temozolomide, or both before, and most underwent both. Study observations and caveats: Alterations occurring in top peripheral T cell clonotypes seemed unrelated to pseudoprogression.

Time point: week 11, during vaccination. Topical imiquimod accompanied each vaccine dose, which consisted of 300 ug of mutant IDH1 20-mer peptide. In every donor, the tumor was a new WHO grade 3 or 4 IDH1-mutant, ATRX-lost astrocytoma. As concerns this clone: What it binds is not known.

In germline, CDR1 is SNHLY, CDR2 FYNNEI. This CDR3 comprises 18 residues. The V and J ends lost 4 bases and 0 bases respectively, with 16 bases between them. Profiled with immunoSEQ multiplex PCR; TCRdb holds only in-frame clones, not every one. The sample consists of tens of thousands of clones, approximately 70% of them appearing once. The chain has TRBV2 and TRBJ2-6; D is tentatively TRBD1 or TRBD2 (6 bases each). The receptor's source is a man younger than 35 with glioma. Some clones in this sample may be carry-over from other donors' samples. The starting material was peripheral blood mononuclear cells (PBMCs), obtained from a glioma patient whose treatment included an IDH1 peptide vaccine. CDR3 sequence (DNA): TGTGCCAGCAGTGGAGGGAGGACAGTGATCTCTGGGGCCAACGTCCTGACTTTC. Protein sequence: CASSGGRTVISGANVLTF.